The 2 T cell receptor beta chains reported below all come from one sample, sequenced in a study of blood T cells in healthy people across ages. Together with a sample-barcoded 5' primer, a J-beta primer mix was included in a second PCR lasting roughly 6 to 12 cycles. MiXCR, applied by TCRdb to the 5' RACE reads, yields one record per CDR3 protein. The table lists 1.5 million to 2 million distinct CDR3 sequences, roughly 52% of them singletons. Sequencing input: blood. These receptors were taken from a woman aged 40 to 50 in good health.

The genes are TRBV20-1 and TRBJ2-1; possibly TRBD1 for D (5 bases). The V end lost 0 bases, the J end lost 5 bases, and 8 bases lay between the germline ends. The CDR3 spans 13 residues. From germline, CDR1 is DFQATT and CDR2 SNEGSKA (reference sequence). DNA for the CDR3: TGCAGTGCTAGAGATCAACAGGACAATGAGCAGTTCTTC. Residues: CSARDQQDNEQFF.

The V gene is TRBV6-5, the J gene TRBJ2-5; the match to TRBD1 covers 12 bases. The V gene's germline CDR1 is MNHEY and CDR2 SVGAGI. The CDR3 extends over 14 amino acids. V was clipped by 10 bases and J by 5 bases; unmatched bases: 8. CDR3 amino acids: CATWGQGAGETQYF. CDR3 sequence (DNA): TGTGCCACCTGGGGACAGGGGGCTGGTGAGACCCAGTACTTC.